These T cell receptor beta chains were read from a single sample in a study of shared clonotypes between healthy human individuals. Only in-frame clones appear in the TCRdb table, and some are missing; sequencing was by immunoSEQ multiplex PCR. The profile shows nearly 600,000 clones, roughly 96% of them singletons. Sequencing used naive CD8+ T cells sorted from blood. The receptors were sampled from a woman under 40 in good health. Both conserved end residues are part of each CDR3. D genes are given only for firm matches. For some rows the clone size is stated as once, few or many, or as a class when expanded; others skip it.

D | size | J | V | DNA | CDR3
NA | NA | TRBJ2-2 | TRBV10-2 | TGCGCCAGCAGTGTGGGGTTTAACACCGGGGAGCTGTTTTTT | CASSVGFNTGELFF
TRBD1 | NA | TRBJ2-7 | TRBV5-4 | TGTGCCAGCAGCTTGGTAGGCCAGGGGGCCTACGAGCAGTACTTC | CASSLVGQGAYEQYF
NA | NA | TRBJ1-3 | TRBV2 | TGTGCCAGCAGTGAAAATGACGGCTCTGGAAACACCATATATTTT | CASSENDGSGNTIYF
NA | NA | TRBJ1-1 | TRBV28 | TGTGCCAGCAGTCCAAGAGGATCTATGAACACTGAAGCTTTCTTT | CASSPRGSMNTEAFF
NA | NA | TRBJ2-7 | TRBV6-1 | TGTGCCAGCAGTGAGGGGGTATGGCTATACGAGCAGTACTTC | CASSEGVWLYEQYF
NA | NA | TRBJ1-3 | TRBV2 | TGTGCCAGCAGTCAGTCTATTCACAGCGCTGGAAACACCATATATTTT | CASSQSIHSAGNTIYF
NA | NA | TRBJ1-6 | TRBV4-1 | TGCGCCAGCAGCCAAGGGGGGATCCCAGGGAATTCACCCCTCCACTTT | CASSQGGIPGNSPLHF
NA | NA | TRBJ2-7 | TRBV7-9 | TGTGCCAGCAGCCGTGGGGGCTCCTACGAGCAGTACTTC | CASSRGGSYEQYF
NA | NA | TRBJ1-1 | TRBV6-1 | TGTGCCAGCAGGGAAAGGGAATTCCGGTCAGGTTTGAACACTGAAGCTTTCTTT | CASREREFRSGLNTEAFF
TRBD2 | NA | TRBJ2-7 | TRBV28 | TGTGCCAGCAGCCGGGGGGACCACCCTGAGCAGTACTTC | CASSRGDHPEQYF
NA | NA | TRBJ1-1 | TRBV5-1 | TGCGCCAGCAGCTTGGCCGGGCTGACTGAAGCTTTCTTT | CASSLAGLTEAFF
TRBD2 | NA | TRBJ2-1 | TRBV11-2 | TGTGCCAGCAGACATTCGGGACTAGCGGACAATGAGCAGTTCTTC | CASRHSGLADNEQFF
NA | NA | TRBJ1-5 | TRBV5-6 | TGTGCCAGCAGCTTGGAGGGGTACGATCAGCCCCAGCATTTT | CASSLEGYDQPQHF
NA | NA | TRBJ2-3 | TRBV28 | TGTGCCAGCAGTGCTTATACCCAGACAGATACGCAGTATTTT | CASSAYTQTDTQYF
NA | NA | TRBJ2-1 | TRBV27 | TGTGCCAGCAGCCGGGACGTCTATGAGCAGTTCTTC | CASSRDVYEQFF
TRBD1 | NA | TRBJ2-1 | TRBV5-6 | TGTGCCAGCAGCACCGGGACAGGATACTACAATGAGCAGTTCTTC | CASSTGTGYYNEQFF
NA | NA | TRBJ2-7 | TRBV30 | TGTGCCTGGATGCGGGGTTCCTACGAGCAGTACTTC | CAWMRGSYEQYF
TRBD2 | NA | TRBJ2-7 | TRBV19 | TGTGCCAGTAGTATAGCGGGAGGGCCAGGCGAGCAGTACTTC | CASSIAGGPGEQYF
TRBD2 | NA | TRBJ2-7 | TRBV27 | TGTGCCACCTCTAATAGCGGGAGGGCCTACGAGCAGTACTTC | CATSNSGRAYEQYF
NA | NA | TRBJ1-1 | TRBV2 | TGTGCCAGCAGGCCTGACAGGCCTGAAGCTTTCTTT | CASRPDRPEAFF
NA | NA | TRBJ2-1 | TRBV15 | TGTGCCACCAGCAGAGATCTCATCAATGAGCAGTTCTTC | CATSRDLINEQFF
NA | NA | TRBJ2-7 | TRBV6-6 | TGTGCCAGCAGTTCCGGGCCTAGCTCCTACGAGCAGTACTTC | CASSSGPSSYEQYF
TRBD2 | NA | TRBJ2-3 | TRBV29-1 | TGCAGCGCTATAGCGGGAGGGACAGATACGCAGTATTTT | CSAIAGGTDTQYF
NA | few | TRBJ2-1 | TRBV5-6 | TGTGCCAGCAGCTTGGTACGCAGTTTTGAGCAGTTCTTC | CASSLVRSFEQFF